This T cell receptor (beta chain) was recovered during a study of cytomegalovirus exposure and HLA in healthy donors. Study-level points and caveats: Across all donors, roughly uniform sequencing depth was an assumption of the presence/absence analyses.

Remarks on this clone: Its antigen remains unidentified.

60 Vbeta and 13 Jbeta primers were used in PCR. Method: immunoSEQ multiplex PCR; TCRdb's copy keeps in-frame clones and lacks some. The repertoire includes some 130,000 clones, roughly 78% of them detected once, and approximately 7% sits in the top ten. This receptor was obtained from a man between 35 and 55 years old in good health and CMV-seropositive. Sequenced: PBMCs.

The CDR3 loop is CASSYSAGGAKTEQYF. CDR3 DNA sequence: TGTGCCAGCAGTTACTCGGCTGGGGGCGCGAAGACCGAGCAGTACTTC. The chain recombines TRBV6-5 with TRBJ2-5; TRBD1 is a possible D gene (6 bases). The J call may be incorrect, as the DNA end agrees better with TRBJ2-7. Germline V gene sequence: CDR1 MNHEY, CDR2 SVGAGI. The CDR3 totals 16 residues.